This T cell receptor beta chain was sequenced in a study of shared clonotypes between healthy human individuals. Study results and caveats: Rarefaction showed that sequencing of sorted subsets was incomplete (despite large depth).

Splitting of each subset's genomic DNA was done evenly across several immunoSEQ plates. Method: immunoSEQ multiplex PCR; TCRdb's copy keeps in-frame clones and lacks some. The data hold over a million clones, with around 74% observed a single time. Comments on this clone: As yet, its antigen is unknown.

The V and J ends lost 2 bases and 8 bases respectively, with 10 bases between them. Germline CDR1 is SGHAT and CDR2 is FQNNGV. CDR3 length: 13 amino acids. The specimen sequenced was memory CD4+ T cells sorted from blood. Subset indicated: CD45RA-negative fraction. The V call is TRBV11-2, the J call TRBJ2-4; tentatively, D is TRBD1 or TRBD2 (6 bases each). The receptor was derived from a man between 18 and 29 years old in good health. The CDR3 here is CASSLPGAYIQYF. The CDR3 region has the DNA TGTGCCAGCAGCTTACCGGGGGCATACATTCAGTACTTC.